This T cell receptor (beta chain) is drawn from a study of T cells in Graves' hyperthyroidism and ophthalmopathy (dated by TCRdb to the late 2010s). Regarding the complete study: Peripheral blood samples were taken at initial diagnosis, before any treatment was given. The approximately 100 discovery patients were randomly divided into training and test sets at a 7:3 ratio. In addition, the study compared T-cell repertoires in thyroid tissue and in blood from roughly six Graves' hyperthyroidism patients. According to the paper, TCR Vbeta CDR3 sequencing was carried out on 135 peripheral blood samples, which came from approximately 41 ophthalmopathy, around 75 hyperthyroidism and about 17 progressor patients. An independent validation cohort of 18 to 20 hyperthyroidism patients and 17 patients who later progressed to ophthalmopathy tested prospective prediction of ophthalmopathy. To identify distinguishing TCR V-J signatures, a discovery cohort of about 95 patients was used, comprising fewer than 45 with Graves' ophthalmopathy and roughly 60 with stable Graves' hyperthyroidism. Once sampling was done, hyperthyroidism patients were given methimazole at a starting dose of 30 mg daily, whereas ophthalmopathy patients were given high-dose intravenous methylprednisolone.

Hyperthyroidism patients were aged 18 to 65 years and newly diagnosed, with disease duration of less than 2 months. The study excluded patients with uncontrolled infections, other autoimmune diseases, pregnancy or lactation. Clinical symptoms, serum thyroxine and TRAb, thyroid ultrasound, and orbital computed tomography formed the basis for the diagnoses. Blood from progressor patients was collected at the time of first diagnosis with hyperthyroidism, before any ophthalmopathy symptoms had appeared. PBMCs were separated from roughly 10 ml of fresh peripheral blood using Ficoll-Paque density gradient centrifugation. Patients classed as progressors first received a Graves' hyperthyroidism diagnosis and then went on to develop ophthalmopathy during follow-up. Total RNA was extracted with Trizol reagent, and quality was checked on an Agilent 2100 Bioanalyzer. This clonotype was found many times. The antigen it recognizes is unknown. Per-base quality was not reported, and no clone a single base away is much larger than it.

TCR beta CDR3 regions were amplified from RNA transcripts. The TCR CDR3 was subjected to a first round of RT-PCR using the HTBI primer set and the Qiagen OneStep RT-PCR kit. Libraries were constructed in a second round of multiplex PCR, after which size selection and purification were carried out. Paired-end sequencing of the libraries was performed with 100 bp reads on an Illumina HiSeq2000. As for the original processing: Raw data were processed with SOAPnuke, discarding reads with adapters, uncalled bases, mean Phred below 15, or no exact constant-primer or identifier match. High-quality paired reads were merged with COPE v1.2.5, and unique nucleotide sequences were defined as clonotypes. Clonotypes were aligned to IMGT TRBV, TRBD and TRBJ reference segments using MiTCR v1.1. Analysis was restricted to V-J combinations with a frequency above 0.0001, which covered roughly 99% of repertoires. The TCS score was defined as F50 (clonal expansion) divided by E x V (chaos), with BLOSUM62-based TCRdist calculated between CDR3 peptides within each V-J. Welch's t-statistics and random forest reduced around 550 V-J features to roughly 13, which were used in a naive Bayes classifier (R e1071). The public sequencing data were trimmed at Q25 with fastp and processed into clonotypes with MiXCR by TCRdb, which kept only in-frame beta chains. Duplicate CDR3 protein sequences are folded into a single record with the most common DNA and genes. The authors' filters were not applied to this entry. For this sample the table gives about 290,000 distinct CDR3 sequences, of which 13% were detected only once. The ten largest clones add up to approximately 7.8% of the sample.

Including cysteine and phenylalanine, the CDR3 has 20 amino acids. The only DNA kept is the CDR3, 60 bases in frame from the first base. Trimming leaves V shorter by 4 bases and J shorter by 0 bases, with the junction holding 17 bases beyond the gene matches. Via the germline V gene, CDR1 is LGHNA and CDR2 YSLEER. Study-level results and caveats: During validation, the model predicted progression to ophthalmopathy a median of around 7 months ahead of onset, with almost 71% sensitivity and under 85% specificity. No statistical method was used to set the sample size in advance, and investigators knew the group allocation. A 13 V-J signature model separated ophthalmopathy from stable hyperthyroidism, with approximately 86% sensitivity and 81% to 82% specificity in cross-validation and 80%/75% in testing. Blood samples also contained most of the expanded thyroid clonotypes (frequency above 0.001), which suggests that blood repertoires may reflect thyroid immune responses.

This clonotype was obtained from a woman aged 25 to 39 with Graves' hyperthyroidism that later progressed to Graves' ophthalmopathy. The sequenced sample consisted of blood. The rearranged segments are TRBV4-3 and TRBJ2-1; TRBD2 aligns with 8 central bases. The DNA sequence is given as TGCGCCAGCAGCCCACTTGAGGGAGCAGCGGGGGTCTCCTCCTACAATGAGCAGTTCTTC. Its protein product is CASSPLEGAAGVSSYNEQFF.